The 21 T cell receptor beta chains below come from one sample, sequenced in a study of blood T cell repertoires in COVID-19. The repertoire was sequenced with immunoSEQ multiplex PCR; TCRdb's copy has only in-frame clones and lacks some. The sample includes 150,000 or so clones, about 80% of them seen just once. Specimen: peripheral blood. All receptors derive from a human donor in a cohort sampled during active COVID-19.

The V and J genes are TRBV15 and TRBJ2-1; 12 bases map to TRBD2. V lost 0 bases, J lost 7 bases, and 4 bases stayed unmatched. Germline CDR1 is LNHNV and CDR2 is YYDKDF (reference sequence). The CDR3 covers 16 residues. The CDR3 DNA reads TGTGCCACCAGCAGAGAGACTAGCGGGAGTCAAAATGAGCAGTTCTTC. Encoded protein: CATSRETSGSQNEQFF.

The J gene is TRBJ2-3, the V gene TRBV6-2 or TRBV6-3, with a possible D match to TRBD2 (5 bases). Trimming cost V 2 bases and J 2 bases, with 14 bases left between them. There are 16 residues in the CDR3. CDR1 MNHEY and CDR2 SVGEGT come from the germline V gene. The CDR3 spells CASSYPSFRDTDTQYF. The CDR3 nucleotides read TGTGCCAGCAGTTACCCCAGCTTCCGGGACACAGATACGCAGTATTTT.

This clone has just a few counts. The V and J genes are TRBV19 and TRBJ1-1; 10 bases agree with TRBD1. CDR3 length: 14 amino acids. Germline-derived CDR1 and CDR2 are LNHDA and SQIVND (reference sequence). J lost 4 bases, V lost 5 bases, and 4 bases had no gene match. CDR3 sequence (DNA): TGTGCCAGTAGTCCTCGGACAGGGGGCACTGAAGCTTTCTTT. The encoded protein is CASSPRTGGTEAFF.

This rearrangement joins TRBV5-5 to TRBJ2-7; D ambiguous. Germline V gives CDR1 SGHKS, CDR2 YYEKEE (reference sequence). The CDR3 has 13 residues. The V and J ends lost 0 bases and 1 base respectively, with 5 bases between them. The chain's CDR3 is CASSLGRSYEQYF. CDR3 nucleotides: TGTGCCAGCAGCTTGGGCAGATCCTACGAGCAGTACTTC.

V usage is TRBV11-3 and J usage is TRBJ2-3; 9 bases match TRBD2. This CDR3 comprises 17 residues. V dropped 0 bases and J dropped 5; count of bases not matched to a gene: 9. CDR1 and CDR2 from the germline V gene are SGHNT and YENEEA. The CDR3 nucleotides read TGTGCCAGCAGCTTAGATCTGCATCTAGCGGGGAGAGATACGCAGTATTTT. Its translation: CASSLDLHLAGRDTQYF. The whole variable domain, remainder taken from reference TRBV11-3 and TRBJ2-3, is EAGVVQSPRYKIIEKKQPVAFWCNPISGHNTLYWYLQNLGQGPELLIRYENEEAVDDSQLPKDRFSAERLKGVDSTLKIQPAELGDSAVYLCASSLDLHLAGRDTQYFGPGTRLTVL.

This chain uses TRBV29-1 with TRBJ1-2, with 7 positions matching TRBD1. V shed 4 bases, J shed 2 bases, and the junction held 4 bases outside the gene matches. Per germline, CDR1 SQVTM and CDR2 ANQGSEA. This CDR3 is built from 13 residues. The CDR3 region is CSVGPGQNYGYTF. CDR3 bases: TGCAGCGTTGGACCGGGACAGAACTATGGCTACACCTTC.

This clone was seen more than once but under ten times. J is TRBJ2-1 and V is TRBV6-1; D unclear. This CDR3 is built from 12 residues. The V gene's germline CDR1 is MNHNS and CDR2 SASEGT. Deletions cut 2 bases from V and 8 bases from J, with 7 bases between. The CDR3 DNA sequence: TGTGCCAGCAGTGAACAGGCCCATGAGCAGTTCTTC. It codes for CASSEQAHEQFF.

This clone was found once. The chain combines TRBV29-1 with TRBJ1-5; 10 positions match TRBD1. Germline loops: CDR1 SQVTM, CDR2 ANQGSEA. Trimming removed 4 bases from V and 4 bases from J; junction bases left unmatched: 1. The length of the CDR3 is 13 residues. The CDR3 sequence is CSVAGQGNQPQHF. The CDR3 DNA follows: TGCAGCGTTGCGGGACAGGGGAATCAGCCCCAGCATTTT. The full variable domain, its missing parts supplied by reference TRBV29-1 and TRBJ1-5, is SAVISQKPSRDICQRGTSLTIQCQVDSQVTMMFWYRQQPGQSLTLIATANQGSEATYESGFVIDKFPISRPNLTFSTLTVSNMSPEDSSIYLCSVAGQGNQPQHFGDGTRLSIL.

The chain is built from TRBV5-1 and TRBJ1-2; maybe TRBD1 (5 bases). The CDR3 runs to 13 residues. V shed 4 bases and J shed 4 bases, with 11 bases lying between them. The germline CDR1 and CDR2 sequences are SGHRS and YFSETQ. The CDR3 nucleotides are TGCGCCAGCAGCCCACAGGAAATCTATGGCTACACCTTC. Its translation is CASSPQEIYGYTF. The whole variable domain, remainder taken from reference TRBV5-1 and TRBJ1-2, is KAGVTQTPRYLIKTRGQQVTLSCSPISGHRSVSWYQQTPGQGLQFLFEYFSETQRNKGNFPGRFSGRQFSNSRSEMNVSTLELGDSALYLCASSPQEIYGYTFGSGTRLTVV.

This clone was picked up a small number of times. This sequence joins TRBV4-2 and TRBJ1-2; 11 nucleotides align to TRBD1. V shed 4 bases, J shed 3 bases, and the junction held 4 bases outside the gene matches. Germline V CDR1 and CDR2: LGHNA, YNFKEQ. This CDR3 is 15 amino acids long. The CDR3 reads CASSPRDRGDYGYTF. The CDR3 nucleotides are TGTGCCAGCAGCCCCAGGGACAGGGGGGACTATGGCTACACCTTC.

J is TRBJ2-1 and V is TRBV24-1; TRBD2 might be the D (6 bases). This CDR3 has 18 amino acids. V lost 9 bases and J lost 0, with 23 bases in between. Germline-derived CDR1 and CDR2 are KGHDR and SFDVKD. CDR3 region: CATAFLSGASTSYNEQFF. The CDR3 nucleotides read TGTGCCACCGCGTTCCTCTCGGGAGCCAGTACCTCCTACAATGAGCAGTTCTTC.

This clone has just one count. The chain recombines TRBV6-2 or TRBV6-3 with TRBJ2-2; 8 nucleotides match TRBD2. V dropped 5 bases and J dropped 5; count of bases not matched to a gene: 10. The CDR3 sequence is 16 residues long. The germline V gene has CDR1 MNHEY and CDR2 SVGEGT. The CDR3 DNA reads TGTGCCAGCAGTAGAGTAACGACGGGGGGGACCGGGGAGCTGTTTTTT. Protein sequence: CASSRVTTGGTGELFF.

The gene calls are TRBV24-1 and TRBJ2-5; the match to TRBD1 covers 9 bases. Germline CDR1 KGHDR, CDR2 SFDVKD. The CDR3 consists of 16 residues. The J segment lost 3 bases and the V segment lost 5 bases, leaving 9 bases of the junction unmatched. The CDR3 is CATSGRGGQGKETQYF. Written as DNA, the CDR3 is TGTGCCACCAGTGGCCGCGGGGGACAGGGAAAAGAGACCCAGTACTTC.

There are a few counts of this clone. J is TRBJ1-6 and V is TRBV7-7, with 7 positions matching TRBD1. The CDR3 is 16 amino acids. The germline CDR1 and CDR2 sequences are SSHAT and FNYEAQ (reference sequence). The CDR3 sequence: CASSKPGRGYNSPLHF. The DNA for the CDR3 is TGTGCTAGCTCTAAGCCGGGCAGGGGGTATAATTCACCCCTCCACTTT.

The chain joins TRBV2 to TRBJ1-1; TRBD1 aligns across 9 bases. J gave up 3 bases and V 7 bases, and 9 bases lay outside the gene matches. The length of the CDR3 is 15 residues. CDR1 is SNHLY and CDR2 is FYNNEI in the germline V gene. The DNA of the CDR3 is TGTGCCAGCAACCTACAGGGGGCAGGGTACACTGAAGCTTTCTTT. It encodes CASNLQGAGYTEAFF. The full variable domain, in which reference TRBV2 and TRBJ1-1 provide the parts outside the CDR3, is EPEVTQTPSHQVTQMGQEVILRCVPISNHLYFYWYRQILGQKVEFLVSFYNNEISEKSEIFDDQFSVERPDGSNFTLKIRSTKLEDSAMYFCASNLQGAGYTEAFFGQGTRLTVV.

The CDR3 loop is CASSYGAGVPQETQYF. CDR3 DNA: TGTGCCAGCAGTTACGGGGCGGGGGTTCCCCAAGAGACCCAGTACTTC. V is TRBV6-5 and J is TRBJ2-5; 7 positions match TRBD2. The CDR3 contains 16 residues. V shed 2 bases, J shed 1 base, and the junction held 7 bases outside the gene matches. CDR1 MNHEY and CDR2 SVGAGI come from the germline V gene.

In this sample, this clone turned up once. The chain recombines TRBV19 with TRBJ2-2; a weak D match, TRBD1 (5 bases). Germline V CDR1 and CDR2: LNHDA, SQIVND (reference sequence). With 3 bases removed from V and 7 bases from J, the gap between germline ends came to 15 bases. This CDR3 spans 15 amino acids. The CDR3 region is CASSMRQGIGGELFF. The CDR3 DNA reads TGTGCCAGTAGTATGAGGCAGGGAATCGGCGGGGAGCTGTTTTTT.

V and J are TRBV5-1 and TRBJ2-5, with a possible D match to TRBD1 (6 bases). The CDR3 has 13 amino acids. V lost 3 bases and J lost 1, with 7 bases in between. Germline V CDR1 and CDR2: SGHRS, YFSETQ. The CDR3 DNA follows: TGCGCCAGCAGCTGGACAGCCCAAGAGACCCAGTACTTC. Its translation: CASSWTAQETQYF.

This chain joins TRBV25-1 and TRBJ2-7; 8 bases agree with TRBD1. Germline V lookup: CDR1 MGHDK, CDR2 SYGVNS. Trimming removed 1 base from V and 4 bases from J; junction bases left unmatched: 3. CDR3 length equals 14 residues. The CDR3 here is CASSEWDRLYEQYV. CDR3 DNA: TGTGCCAGCAGTGAATGGGACAGGCTTTACGAGCAGTACGTC.

The rearrangement uses TRBV24-1 and TRBJ2-2; D ambiguous. The CDR3 consists of 13 residues. The V end was cut by 3 bases, the J end by 2 bases, with 3 bases between. CDR1 KGHDR and CDR2 SFDVKD come from the germline V gene. CDR3: CATSDPNTGELFF. The DNA of the CDR3 is TGTGCCACCAGTGATCCTAACACCGGGGAGCTGTTTTTT.

This clone was detected only once. This sequence joins TRBV24-1 and TRBJ1-5, with D uncertain. There are 14 residues in the CDR3. Deletions cut 4 bases from V and 7 bases from J, with 13 bases between. CDR1 KGHDR and CDR2 SFDVKD come from the germline V gene. The CDR3 nucleotides are TGTGCCACCAGTGACTGGCGTGGGAGCCAGCCCCAGCATTTT. Amino acids: CATSDWRGSQPQHF.